This TCR beta chain was retrieved from a study of shared clonotypes between healthy human individuals. Study as a whole: The cohort had two women and a few men, ages 18 to 49.

The CDR3 totals 14 residues. CDR1 and CDR2 (germline): SEHNR, FQNEAQ (reference sequence). V was trimmed by 0 bases and J by 0 bases, leaving 4 bases between them. Comment on this clone: Distinct nucleotide sequences in the sample also encode this CDR3.

It was 90 million to 95 million PBMCs that unsorted samples used for genomic DNA. The assay was immunoSEQ multiplex PCR, and TCRdb's table has in-frame clones only and misses some. The profile shows about 560,000 clones, around three quarters of them singletons. This receptor was taken from a woman between 35 and 50 years old in good health. Some clones in this sample may be carry-over from other donors' samples. The chain joins TRBV7-9 to TRBJ2-3; D call uncertain. The material sequenced was PBMCs. The CDR3, as DNA: TGTGCCAGCAGCTTAGCGGGAAGCACAGATACGCAGTATTTT. Its protein product is CASSLAGSTDTQYF.